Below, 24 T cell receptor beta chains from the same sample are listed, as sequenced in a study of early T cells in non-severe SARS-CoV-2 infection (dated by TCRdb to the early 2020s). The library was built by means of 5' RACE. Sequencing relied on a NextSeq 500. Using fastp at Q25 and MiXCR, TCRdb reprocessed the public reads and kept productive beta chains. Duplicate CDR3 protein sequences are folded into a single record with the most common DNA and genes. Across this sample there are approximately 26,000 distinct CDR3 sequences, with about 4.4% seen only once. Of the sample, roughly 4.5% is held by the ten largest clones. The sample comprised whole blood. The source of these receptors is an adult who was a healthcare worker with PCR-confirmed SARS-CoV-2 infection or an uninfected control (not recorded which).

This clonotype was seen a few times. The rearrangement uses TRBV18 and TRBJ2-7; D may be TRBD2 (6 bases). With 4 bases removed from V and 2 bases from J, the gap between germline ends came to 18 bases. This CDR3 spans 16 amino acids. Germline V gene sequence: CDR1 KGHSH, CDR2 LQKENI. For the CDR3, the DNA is TGTGCCAGCTCACTCCTTGGCGGGGCTAAAACCTACGAGCAGTACTTC. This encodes CASSLLGGAKTYEQYF.

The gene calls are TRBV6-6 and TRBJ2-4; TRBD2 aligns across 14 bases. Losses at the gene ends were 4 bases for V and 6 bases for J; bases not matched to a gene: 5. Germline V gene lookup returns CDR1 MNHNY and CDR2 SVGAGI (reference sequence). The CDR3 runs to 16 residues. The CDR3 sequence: CASSWGLAGDVNIQYF. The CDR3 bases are TGTGCCAGCAGTTGGGGACTAGCGGGAGATGTAAACATTCAGTACTTC.

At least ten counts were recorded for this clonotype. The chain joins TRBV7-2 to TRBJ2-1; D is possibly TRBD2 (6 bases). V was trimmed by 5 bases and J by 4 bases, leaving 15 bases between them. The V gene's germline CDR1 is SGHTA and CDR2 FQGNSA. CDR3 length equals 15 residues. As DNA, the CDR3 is TGTGCCAGCAGCGGTACCGGACTAACATACAATGAGCAGTTCTTC. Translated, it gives CASSGTGLTYNEQFF.

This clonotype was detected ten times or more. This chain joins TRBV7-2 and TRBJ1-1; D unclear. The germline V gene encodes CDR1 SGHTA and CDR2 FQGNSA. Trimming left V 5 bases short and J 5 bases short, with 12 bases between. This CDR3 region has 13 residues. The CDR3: CASSHYPRTEAFF. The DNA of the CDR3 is TGTGCCAGCAGCCACTACCCTCGAACTGAAGCTTTCTTT.

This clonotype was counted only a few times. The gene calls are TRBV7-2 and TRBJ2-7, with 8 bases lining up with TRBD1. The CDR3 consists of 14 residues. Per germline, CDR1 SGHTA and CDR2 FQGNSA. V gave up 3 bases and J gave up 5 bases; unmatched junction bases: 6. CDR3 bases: TGTGCCAGCAGCTTCGGACAGGGCAGGGACGAGCAGTACTTC. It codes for CASSFGQGRDEQYF.

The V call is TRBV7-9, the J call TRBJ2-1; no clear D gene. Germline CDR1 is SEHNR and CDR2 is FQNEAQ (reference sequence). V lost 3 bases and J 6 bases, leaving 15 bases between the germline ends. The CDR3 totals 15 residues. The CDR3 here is CASSLGSWQANEQFF. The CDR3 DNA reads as TGTGCCAGCAGCTTGGGCAGTTGGCAGGCCAATGAGCAGTTCTTC.

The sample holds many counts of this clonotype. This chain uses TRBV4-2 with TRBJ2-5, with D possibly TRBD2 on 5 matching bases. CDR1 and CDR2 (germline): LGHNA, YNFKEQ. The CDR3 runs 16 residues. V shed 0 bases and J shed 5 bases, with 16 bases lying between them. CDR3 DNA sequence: TGTGCCAGCAGCCAAGATCAGGCGGAACGGGGTGAGACCCAGTACTTC. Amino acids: CASSQDQAERGETQYF.

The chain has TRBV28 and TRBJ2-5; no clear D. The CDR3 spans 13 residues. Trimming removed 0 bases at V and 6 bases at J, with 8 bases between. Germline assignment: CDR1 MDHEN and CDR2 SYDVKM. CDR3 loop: CASSLWASKTQYF. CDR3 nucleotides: TGTGCCAGCAGTTTATGGGCCTCGAAGACCCAGTACTTC.

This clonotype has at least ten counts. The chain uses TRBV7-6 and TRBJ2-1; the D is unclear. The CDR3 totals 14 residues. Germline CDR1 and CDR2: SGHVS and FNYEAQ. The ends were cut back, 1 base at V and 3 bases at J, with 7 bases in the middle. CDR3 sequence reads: CASSLGAGYNEQFF. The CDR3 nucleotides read TGTGCCAGCAGCTTAGGGGCTGGCTACAATGAGCAGTTCTTC.

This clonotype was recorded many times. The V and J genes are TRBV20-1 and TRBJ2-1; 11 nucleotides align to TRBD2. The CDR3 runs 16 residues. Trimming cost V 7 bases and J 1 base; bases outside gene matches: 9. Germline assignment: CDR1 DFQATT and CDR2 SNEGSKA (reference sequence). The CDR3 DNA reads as TGCAGTGTAGCGGGAGGGCACAGGGGGTCCTACAATGAGCAGTTCTTC. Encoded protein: CSVAGGHRGSYNEQFF.

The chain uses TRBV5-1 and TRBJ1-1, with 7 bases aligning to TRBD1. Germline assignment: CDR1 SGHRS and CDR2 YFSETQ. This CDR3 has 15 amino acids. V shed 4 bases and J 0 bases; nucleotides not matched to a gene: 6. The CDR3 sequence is CASSPGGRMNTEAFF. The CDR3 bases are TGCGCCAGCAGCCCAGGGGGTCGGATGAACACTGAAGCTTTCTTT.

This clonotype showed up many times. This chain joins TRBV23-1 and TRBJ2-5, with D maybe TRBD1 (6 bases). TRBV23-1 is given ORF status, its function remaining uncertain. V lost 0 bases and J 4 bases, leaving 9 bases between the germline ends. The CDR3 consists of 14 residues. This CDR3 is CASSQSRGRETQYF. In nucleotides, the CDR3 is TGCGCCAGCAGTCAATCTAGGGGGAGAGAGACCCAGTACTTC.

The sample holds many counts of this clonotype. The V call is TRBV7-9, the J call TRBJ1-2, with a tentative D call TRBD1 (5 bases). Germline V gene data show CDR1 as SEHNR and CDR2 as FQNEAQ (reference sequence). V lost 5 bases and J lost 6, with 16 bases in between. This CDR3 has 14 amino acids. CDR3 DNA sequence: TGTGCCAGCAGCCCGATGGGGGAGGGCGATGGCTACACCTTC. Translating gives CASSPMGEGDGYTF. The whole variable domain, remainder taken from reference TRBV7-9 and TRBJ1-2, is DTGVSQNPRHKITKRGQNVTFRCDPISEHNRLYWYRQTLGQGPEFLTYFQNEAQLEKSRLLSDRFSAERPKGSFSTLEIQRTEQGDSAMYLCASSPMGEGDGYTFGSGTRLTVV.

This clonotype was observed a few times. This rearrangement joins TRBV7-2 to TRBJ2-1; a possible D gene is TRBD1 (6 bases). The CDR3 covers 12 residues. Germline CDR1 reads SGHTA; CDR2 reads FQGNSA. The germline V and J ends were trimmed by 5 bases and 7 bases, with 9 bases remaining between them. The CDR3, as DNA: TGTGCCAGCAGCCCCCAGGGGAATGAGCAGTTCTTC. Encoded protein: CASSPQGNEQFF.

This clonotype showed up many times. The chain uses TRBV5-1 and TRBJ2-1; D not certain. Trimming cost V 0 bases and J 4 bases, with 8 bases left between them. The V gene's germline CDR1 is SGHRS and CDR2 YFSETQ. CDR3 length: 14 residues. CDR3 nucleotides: TGCGCCAGCAGCTTGGACTACGGATACAATGAGCAGTTCTTC. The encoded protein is CASSLDYGYNEQFF.

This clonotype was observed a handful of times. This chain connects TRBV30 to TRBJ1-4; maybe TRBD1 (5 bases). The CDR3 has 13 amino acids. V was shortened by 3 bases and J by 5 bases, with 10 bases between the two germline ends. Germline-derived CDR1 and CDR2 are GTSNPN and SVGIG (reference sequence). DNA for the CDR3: TGTGCCTGGAGGACAGAGAGAAATGAAAAACTGTTTTTT. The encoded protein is CAWRTERNEKLFF.

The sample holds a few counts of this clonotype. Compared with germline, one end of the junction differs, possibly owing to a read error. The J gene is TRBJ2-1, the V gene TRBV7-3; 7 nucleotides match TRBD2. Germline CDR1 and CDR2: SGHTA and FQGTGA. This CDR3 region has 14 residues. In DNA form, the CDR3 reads TGTGCCAGCAGTTCTAGCGGAAGTCACAATGAGCAGTTCTTT. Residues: CASSSSGSHNEQFF.

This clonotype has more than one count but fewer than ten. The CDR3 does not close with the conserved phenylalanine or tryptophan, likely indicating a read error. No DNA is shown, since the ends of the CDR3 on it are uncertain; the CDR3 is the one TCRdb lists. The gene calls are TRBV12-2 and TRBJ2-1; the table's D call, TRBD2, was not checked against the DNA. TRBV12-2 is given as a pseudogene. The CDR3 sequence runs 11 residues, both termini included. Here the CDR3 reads CASRLVRLEAV.

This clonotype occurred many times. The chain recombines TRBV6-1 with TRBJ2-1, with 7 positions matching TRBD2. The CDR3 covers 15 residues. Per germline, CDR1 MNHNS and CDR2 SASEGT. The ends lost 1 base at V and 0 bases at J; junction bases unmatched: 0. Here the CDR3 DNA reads TGTGCCAGCAGTGAAGGGGGGGGCTCCTACAATGAGCAGTTCTTC. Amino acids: CASSEGGGSYNEQFF.

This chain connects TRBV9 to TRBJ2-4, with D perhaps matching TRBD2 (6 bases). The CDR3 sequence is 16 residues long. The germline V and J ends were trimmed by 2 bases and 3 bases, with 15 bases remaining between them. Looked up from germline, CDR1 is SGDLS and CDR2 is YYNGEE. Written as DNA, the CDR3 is TGTGCCAGCAGCGTCACTGGAGGGCCGGGCAAAAACATTCAGTACTTC. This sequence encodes CASSVTGGPGKNIQYF.

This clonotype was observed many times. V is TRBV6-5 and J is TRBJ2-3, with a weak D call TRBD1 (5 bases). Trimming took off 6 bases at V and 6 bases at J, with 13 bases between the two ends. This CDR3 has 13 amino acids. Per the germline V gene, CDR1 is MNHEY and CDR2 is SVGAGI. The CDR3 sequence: CASSLQVGDTQYF. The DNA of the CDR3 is TGTGCCAGCAGCCTACAGGTGGGGGATACGCAGTATTTT.

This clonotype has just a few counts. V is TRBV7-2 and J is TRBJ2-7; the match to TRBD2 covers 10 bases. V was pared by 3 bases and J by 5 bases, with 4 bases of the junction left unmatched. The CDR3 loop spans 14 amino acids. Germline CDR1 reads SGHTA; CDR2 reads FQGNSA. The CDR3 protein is CASSFPSGSHEQYF. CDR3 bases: TGTGCCAGCAGCTTCCCTAGCGGGAGCCACGAGCAGTACTTC.

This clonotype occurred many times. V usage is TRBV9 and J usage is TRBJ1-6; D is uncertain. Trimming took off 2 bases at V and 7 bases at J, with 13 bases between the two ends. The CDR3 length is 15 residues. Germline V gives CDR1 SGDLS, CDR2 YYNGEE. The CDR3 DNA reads TGTGCCAGCAGCGTTGGGCCTCGAAGGAATTCACCCCTCCACTTT. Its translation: CASSVGPRRNSPLHF.

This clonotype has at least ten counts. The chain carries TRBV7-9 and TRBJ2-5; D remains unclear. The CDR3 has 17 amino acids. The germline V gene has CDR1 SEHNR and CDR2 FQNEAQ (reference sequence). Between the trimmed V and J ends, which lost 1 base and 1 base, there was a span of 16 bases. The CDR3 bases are TGTGCCAGCAGCTTAGTGGCAGGCTCCCACGGCCAAGAGACCCAGTACTTC. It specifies CASSLVAGSHGQETQYF.